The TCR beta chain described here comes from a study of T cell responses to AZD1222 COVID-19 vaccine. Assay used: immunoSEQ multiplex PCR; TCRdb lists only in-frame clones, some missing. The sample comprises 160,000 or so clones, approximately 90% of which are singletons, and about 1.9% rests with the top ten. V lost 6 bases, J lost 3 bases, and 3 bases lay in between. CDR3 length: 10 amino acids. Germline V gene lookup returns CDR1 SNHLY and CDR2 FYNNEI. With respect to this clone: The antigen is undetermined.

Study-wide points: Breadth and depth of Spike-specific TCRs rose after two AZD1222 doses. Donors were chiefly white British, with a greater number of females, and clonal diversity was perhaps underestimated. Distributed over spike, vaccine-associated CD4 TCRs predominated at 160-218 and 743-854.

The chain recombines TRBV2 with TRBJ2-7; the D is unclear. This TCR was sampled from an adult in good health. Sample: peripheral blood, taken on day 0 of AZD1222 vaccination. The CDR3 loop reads CASRGYEQYF. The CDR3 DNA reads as TGTGCCAGCAGGGGCTACGAGCAGTACTTC.